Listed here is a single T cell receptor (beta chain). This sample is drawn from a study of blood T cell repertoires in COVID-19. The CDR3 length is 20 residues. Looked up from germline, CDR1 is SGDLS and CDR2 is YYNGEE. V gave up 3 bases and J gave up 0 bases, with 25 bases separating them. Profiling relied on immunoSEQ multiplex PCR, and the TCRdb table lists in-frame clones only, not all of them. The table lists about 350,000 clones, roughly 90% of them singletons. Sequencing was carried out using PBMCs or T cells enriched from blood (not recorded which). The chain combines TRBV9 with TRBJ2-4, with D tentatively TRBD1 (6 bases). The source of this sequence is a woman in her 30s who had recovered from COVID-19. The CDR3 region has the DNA TGTGCCAGCAGCGCTCGGGACACGGAATGGGGTCCCCTAGCCAAAAACATTCAGTACTTC. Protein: CASSARDTEWGPLAKNIQYF.